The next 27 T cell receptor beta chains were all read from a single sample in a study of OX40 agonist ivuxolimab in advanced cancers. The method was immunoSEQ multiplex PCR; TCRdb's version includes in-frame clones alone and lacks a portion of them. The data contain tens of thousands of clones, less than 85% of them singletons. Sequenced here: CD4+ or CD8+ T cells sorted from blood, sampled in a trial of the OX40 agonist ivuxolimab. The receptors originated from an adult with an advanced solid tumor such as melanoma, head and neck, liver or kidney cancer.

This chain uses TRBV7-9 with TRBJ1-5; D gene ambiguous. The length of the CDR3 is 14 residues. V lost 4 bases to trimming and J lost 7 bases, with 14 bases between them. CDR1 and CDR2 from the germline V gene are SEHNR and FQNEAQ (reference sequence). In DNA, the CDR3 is TGTGCCAGCAGCTACCTCGGTGAGGGCCAGCCCCAGCATTTT. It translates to CASSYLGEGQPQHF.

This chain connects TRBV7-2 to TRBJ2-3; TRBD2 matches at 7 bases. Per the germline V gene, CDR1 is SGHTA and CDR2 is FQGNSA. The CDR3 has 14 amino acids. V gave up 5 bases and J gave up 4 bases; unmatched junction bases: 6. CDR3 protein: CASSPTSFSDTQYF. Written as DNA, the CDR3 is TGTGCCAGCAGCCCGACTAGCTTCTCAGATACGCAGTATTTT.

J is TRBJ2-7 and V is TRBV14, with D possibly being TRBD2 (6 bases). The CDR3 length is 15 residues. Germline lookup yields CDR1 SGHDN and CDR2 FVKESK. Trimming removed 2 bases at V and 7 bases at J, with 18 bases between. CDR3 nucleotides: TGTGCCAGCAGCCAACGGGGGAGCATCCCGCGTGAGCAGTACTTC. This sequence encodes CASSQRGSIPREQYF.

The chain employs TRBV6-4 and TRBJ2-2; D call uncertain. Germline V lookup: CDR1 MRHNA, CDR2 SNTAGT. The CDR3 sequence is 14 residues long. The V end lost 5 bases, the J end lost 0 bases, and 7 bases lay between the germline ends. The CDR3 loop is CASSRVANTGELFF. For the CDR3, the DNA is TGTGCCAGCAGTCGAGTCGCGAACACCGGGGAGCTGTTTTTT.

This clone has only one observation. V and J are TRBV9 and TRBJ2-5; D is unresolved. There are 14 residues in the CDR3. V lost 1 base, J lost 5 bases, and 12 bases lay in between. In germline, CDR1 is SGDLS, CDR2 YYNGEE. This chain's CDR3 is CASSVMVDPETQYF. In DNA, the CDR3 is TGTGCCAGCAGCGTAATGGTAGATCCGGAGACCCAGTACTTC.

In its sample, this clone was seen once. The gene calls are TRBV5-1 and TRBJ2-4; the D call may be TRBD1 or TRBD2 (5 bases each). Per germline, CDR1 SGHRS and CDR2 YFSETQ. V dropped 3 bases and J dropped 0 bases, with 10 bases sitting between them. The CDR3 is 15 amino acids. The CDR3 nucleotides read TGCGCCAGCAGCTCCGGGACCGTAGCCAAAAACATTCAGTACTTC. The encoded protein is CASSSGTVAKNIQYF.

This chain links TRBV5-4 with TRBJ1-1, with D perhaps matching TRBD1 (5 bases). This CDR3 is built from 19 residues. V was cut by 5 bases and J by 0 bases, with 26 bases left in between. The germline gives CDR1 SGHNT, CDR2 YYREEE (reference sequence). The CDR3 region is CASRPNYGTFDGMNTEAFF. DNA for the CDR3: TGTGCCAGCAGACCCAATTACGGGACGTTCGACGGTATGAACACTGAAGCTTTCTTT.

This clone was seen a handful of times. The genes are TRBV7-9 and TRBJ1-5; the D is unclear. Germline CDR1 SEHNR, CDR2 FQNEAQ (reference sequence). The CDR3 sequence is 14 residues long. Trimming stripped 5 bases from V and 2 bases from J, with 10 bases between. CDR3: CASSRGDGNQPQHF. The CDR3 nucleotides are TGTGCCAGCAGCCGCGGGGATGGCAATCAGCCCCAGCATTTT.

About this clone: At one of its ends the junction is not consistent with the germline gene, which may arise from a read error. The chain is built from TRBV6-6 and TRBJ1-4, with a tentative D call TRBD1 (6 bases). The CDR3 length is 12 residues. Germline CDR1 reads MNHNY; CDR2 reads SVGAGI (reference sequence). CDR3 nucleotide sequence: TGTGCCAGCAGTCTCCCGGGGGGCAGCATTAGGTTT. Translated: CASSLPGGSIRF.

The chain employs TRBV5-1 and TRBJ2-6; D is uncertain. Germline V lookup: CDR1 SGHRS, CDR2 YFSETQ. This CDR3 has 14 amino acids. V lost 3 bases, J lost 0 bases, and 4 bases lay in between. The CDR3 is CASSYSSGANVLTF. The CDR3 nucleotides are TGCGCCAGCAGCTACAGCTCTGGGGCCAACGTCCTGACTTTC.

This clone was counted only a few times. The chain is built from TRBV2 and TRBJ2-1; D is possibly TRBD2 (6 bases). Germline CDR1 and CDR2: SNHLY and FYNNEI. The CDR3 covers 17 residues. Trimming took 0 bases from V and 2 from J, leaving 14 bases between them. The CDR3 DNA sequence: TGTGCCAGCAGTGAAGCGGGACTCCTTGAAGCCTACAATGAGCAGTTCTTC. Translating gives CASSEAGLLEAYNEQFF.

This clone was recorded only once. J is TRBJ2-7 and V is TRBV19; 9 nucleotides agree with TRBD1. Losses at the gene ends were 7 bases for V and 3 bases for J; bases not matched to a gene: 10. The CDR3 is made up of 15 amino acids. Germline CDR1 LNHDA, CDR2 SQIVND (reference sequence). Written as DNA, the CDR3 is TGTGCCAGTAACGCCGGGGGACAGGGACTCTACGAGCAGTACTTC. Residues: CASNAGGQGLYEQYF.

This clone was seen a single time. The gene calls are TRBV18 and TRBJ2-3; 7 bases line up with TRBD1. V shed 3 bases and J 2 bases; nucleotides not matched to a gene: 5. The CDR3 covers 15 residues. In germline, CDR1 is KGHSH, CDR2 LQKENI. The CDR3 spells CASSPPGQITDTQYF. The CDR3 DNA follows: TGTGCCAGCTCACCCCCGGGACAGATCACAGATACGCAGTATTTT.

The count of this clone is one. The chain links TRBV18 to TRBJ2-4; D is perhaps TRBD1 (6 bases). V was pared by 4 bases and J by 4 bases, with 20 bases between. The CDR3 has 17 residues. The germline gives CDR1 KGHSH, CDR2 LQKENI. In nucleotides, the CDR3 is TGTGCCAGCTCACGACGTACAGGGAAGGGTATTAAAAACATTCAGTACTTC. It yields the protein CASSRRTGKGIKNIQYF.

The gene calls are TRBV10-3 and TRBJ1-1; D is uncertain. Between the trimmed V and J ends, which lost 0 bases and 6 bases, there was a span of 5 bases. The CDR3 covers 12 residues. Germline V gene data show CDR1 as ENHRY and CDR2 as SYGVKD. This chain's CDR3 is CAISESTAEAFF. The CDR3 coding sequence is TGTGCCATCAGTGAGTCAACCGCTGAAGCTTTCTTT.

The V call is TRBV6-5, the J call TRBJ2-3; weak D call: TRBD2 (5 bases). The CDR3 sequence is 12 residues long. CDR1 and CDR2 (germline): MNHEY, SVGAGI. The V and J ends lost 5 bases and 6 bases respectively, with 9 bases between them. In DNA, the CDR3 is TGTGCCAGCAGTCCCGGCGGGGATACGCAGTATTTT. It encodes CASSPGGDTQYF.

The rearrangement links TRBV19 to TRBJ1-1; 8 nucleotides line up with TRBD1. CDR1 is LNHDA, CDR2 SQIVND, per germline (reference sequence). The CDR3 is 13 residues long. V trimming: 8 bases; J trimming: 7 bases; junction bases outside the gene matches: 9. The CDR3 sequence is CASAQGARGEAFF. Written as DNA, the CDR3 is TGTGCCAGTGCTCAGGGGGCGCGGGGTGAAGCTTTCTTT. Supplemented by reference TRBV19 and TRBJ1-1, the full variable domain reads DGGITQSPKYLFRKEGQNVTLSCEQNLNHDAMYWYRQDPGQGLRLIYYSQIVNDFQKGDIAEGYSVSREKKESFPLTVTSAQKNPTAFYLCASAQGARGEAFFGQGTRLTVV.

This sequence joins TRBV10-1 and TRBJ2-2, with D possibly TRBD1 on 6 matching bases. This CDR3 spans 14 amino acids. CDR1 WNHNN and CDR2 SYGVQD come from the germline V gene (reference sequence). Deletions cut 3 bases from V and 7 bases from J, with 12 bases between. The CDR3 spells CASSDGGPGGELFF. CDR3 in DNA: TGCGCCAGCAGTGATGGGGGCCCCGGCGGGGAGCTGTTTTTT.

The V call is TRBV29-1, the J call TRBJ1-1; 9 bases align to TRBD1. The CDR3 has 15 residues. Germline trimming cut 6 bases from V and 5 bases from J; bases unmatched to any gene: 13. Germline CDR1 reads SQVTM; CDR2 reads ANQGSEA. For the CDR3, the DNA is TGCAGCGTCTTACGAGCCGGGACAGGGCCGACTGAAGCTTTCTTT. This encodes CSVLRAGTGPTEAFF.

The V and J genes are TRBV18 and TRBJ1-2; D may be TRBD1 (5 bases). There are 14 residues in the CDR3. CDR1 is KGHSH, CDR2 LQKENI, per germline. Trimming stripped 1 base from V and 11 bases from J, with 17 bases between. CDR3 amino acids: CASSPQGDRPGYTF. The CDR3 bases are TGTGCCAGCTCACCACAAGGGGACCGCCCTGGATACACCTTC.

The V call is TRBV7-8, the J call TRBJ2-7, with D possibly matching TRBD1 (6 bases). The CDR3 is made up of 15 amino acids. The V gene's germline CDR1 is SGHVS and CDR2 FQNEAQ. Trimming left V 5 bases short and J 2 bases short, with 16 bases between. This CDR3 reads CASSARKGVTYEQYF. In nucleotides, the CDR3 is TGTGCCAGCAGCGCCCGTAAGGGGGTCACCTACGAGCAGTACTTC.

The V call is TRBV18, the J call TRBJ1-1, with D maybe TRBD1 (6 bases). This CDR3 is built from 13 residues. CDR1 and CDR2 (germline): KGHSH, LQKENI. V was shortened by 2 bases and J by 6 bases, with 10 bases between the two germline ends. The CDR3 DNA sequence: TGTGCCAGCTCACCAAACAGGGAGTCTGAAGCTTTCTTT. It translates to CASSPNRESEAFF.

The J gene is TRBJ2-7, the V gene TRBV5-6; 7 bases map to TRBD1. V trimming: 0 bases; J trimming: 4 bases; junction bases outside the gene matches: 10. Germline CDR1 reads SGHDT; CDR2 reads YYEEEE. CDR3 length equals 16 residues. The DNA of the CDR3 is TGTGCCAGCAGCTTGGGTGACAGGGACGCTACGTACGAGCAGTACTTC. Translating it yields CASSLGDRDATYEQYF.

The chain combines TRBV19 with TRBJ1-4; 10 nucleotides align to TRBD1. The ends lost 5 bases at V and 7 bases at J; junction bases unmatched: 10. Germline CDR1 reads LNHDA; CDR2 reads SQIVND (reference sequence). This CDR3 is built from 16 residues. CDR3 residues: CASSGRDRGFIEKLFF. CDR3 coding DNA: TGTGCCAGTAGTGGCCGGGACAGGGGATTTATTGAAAAACTGTTTTTT.

The CDR3 is CASSGARFNYGYTF. DNA for the CDR3: TGTGCCAGCAGTGGTGCCCGGTTCAACTATGGCTACACCTTC. This chain joins TRBV2 and TRBJ1-2; D gene ambiguous. V was shortened by 4 bases and J by 2 bases, with 11 bases between the two germline ends. The CDR3 totals 14 residues. Germline assignment: CDR1 SNHLY and CDR2 FYNNEI.

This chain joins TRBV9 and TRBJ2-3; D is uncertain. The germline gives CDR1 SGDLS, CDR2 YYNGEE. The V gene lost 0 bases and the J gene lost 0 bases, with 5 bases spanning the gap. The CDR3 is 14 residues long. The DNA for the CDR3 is TGTGCCAGCAGCGTAGCTAGTAGCACAGATACGCAGTATTTT. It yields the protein CASSVASSTDTQYF.

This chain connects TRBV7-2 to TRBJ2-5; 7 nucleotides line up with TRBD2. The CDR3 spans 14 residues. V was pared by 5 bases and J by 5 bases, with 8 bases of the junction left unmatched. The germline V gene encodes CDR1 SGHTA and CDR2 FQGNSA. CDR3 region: CASSLMTSSETQYF. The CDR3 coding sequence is TGTGCCAGCAGCCTCATGACTAGCAGTGAGACCCAGTACTTC.